This record concerns one T cell receptor beta chain sequence. There is no known antigen for this receptor. Within one base of it there is no much larger clone, and no base qualities were kept. Synthetic TCR analog templates were spiked into each PCR to estimate absolute template abundance from read counts. TCRbeta CDR3 regions were amplified from genomic DNA with bias-controlled V and J gene primers using the immunoSEQ assay. Sequencing of rearranged TCRbeta segments was done at approximately 20X coverage. Under the source paper's analysis protocol: Clustering was used to correct sequencing errors, and CDR3s were annotated against IMGT so that V, D and J genes could be assigned. Only productive TCRbeta rearrangements were used in downstream analyses, excluding out-of-frame or stop-codon sequences. Clonality was computed as one minus Shannon entropy normalized by the log of the number of unique productive sequences. Fisher's exact test with Benjamini-Hochberg correction, at a threshold of adjusted p below 0.01, was used to find clones that differed between time points or between blood and tumor. TCRdb's version of the immuneACCESS table is confined to in-frame rearrangements and falls short of the full clone set. An unresolved V gene accounts for under half of the shortfall where checked; the remainder is of unknown origin. Clone size and the V and J calls come from that table; the DNA yielded D and trimming. For this sample there are about 50,000 clones; around 80% appear just once. The ten largest clonotypes hold around 10% of the sample.

The sample comes from a study of PD-L1 blockade in urothelial cancer (dated by TCRdb to about 2017). Regarding the research as a whole: Therapy was started at some point between 2012 and 2014 for all patients, and atezolizumab 1,200 mg was administered intravenously every 3 weeks. Durable clinical benefit was defined as progression-free survival longer than 6 months, and TCR features were also tested against progression-free and overall survival. About nine tenths of the roughly 29 patients were males with bladder-origin urothelial cancer, and about 60% of the roughly 30 reported a prior smoking history. Blood samples were analyzed 3 weeks after the start of treatment (second dose) and 6 weeks after the start of treatment. An ECOG performance status of 0 or 1 was recorded for the patients, and 0 to 3 prior chemotherapy regimens had been received by the patients. Several patients achieved durable clinical benefit and roughly 20 did not. In the same patients, pretreatment tumors underwent whole exome sequencing and RNA sequencing in addition to TCR sequencing. Some 30 patients had pretreatment blood TCR-seq, about 25 had at least one posttreatment blood collection, and about 25 had tumor TCR-seq. A median of around 150,000 T cells and 83,000 or so unique TCRs was obtained from blood samples, and a median clonality of around 0.08 was observed. Pretreatment tumor samples and matched peripheral blood, collected serially before and after atezolizumab treatment, underwent TCR sequencing. The study was an exploratory multi-omic analysis of somatic, immune and clinical correlates of response to PD-L1 blockade with atezolizumab in urothelial cancer. Beyond this particular receptor, the publication reports: Small sample size (n ≈ 30) and many exploratory analyses mean the results are intended to be hypothesis-generating. A pretreatment peripheral blood TCR clonality below the median was linked to improved progression-free and overall survival. At 3 weeks after the start of treatment, tumor-associated TCR clones in peripheral blood had expanded more in patients with durable benefit (n ≈ 22, p = 0.022).

The time point label on this specimen signifies: peripheral blood 6 weeks after treatment start. A total of approximately 27 patients with locally advanced or metastatic urothelial carcinoma, treated at Memorial Sloan Kettering on a trial protocol, made up the cohort. Peripheral blood mononuclear cells were collected pretreatment and during treatment, with between 1 and 8 total time points obtained per patient. The Qiagen DNeasy Blood extraction kit was used to purify genomic DNA from total PBMCs and tumor samples. Collected pretreatment and during treatment, PBMCs were isolated and stored as previously described. Inclusive of the bounding cysteine and phenylalanine, the CDR3 is 14 residues long. Of all the DNA, just the CDR3 is kept, 42 bases in frame from base 1. Based on the germline V gene (reference sequence), the CDR1 and CDR2 sequences are SGHAT and FQDESV. V loses 5 bases at its end and J loses 4 bases; junction bases beyond the gene matches: 5.

The V and J genes are TRBV11-1 and TRBJ1-2, and 9 junction bases match TRBD1. The sequencing used PBMCs, collected around atezolizumab (anti-PD-L1) treatment. The receptor was derived from an older man with urothelial cancer. The sequence in DNA is TGTGCCAGCAGCCCAGGACAGGGGCTCTATGGCTACACCTTC. It translates to CASSPGQGLYGYTF.